This TCR beta chain appears in the sequencing data of a study of beta chain features in type 1 diabetes. Study outcomes and limitations: Among all four CD4+ subsets, Type 1 diabetes patients had TCRB CDR3s that were moderately but significantly shorter. Any role of HLA type in TCRB rearrangement remained unresolved here. In comparison with healthy donors, patients had naive, central memory and Treg TCRB repertoires that appeared more similar.

Investigators reverse transcribed all isolated RNA, so they sequenced expressed TCRB transcripts. Regulatory, naive and central memory T cell samples averaged around 3.6 million reads. Only in-frame clones appear in the TCRdb table, and some are missing; sequencing was by immunoSEQ multiplex PCR. The sample yields over 100,000 clones, roughly 17% seen once. Details on this clone: Its antigen is as yet unknown.

Stem cell-like memory, regulatory, central memory and naive CD4+ cells were sorted via CD45RO/CCR7/CD25/CD127/CD95/CD27. CDR1 and CDR2 from the germline V gene are SGHNT and YENEEA. J gave up 6 bases and V 4 bases, and 9 bases lay outside the gene matches. The CDR3 length is 15 residues. The sequence was collected from a man younger than 45 with type 1 diabetes. The specimen sequenced was central memory CD4+ T cells from blood. The chain has TRBV11-3 and TRBJ2-1; TRBD1 agrees at 7 bases. The chain's CDR3 is CASSWDSAYPNEQFF. The CDR3 DNA is TGTGCCAGCAGCTGGGACAGTGCGTATCCCAATGAGCAGTTCTTC. Looking up the rest from reference TRBV11-3 and TRBJ2-1 gives the full variable domain: EAGVVQSPRYKIIEKKQPVAFWCNPISGHNTLYWYLQNLGQGPELLIRYENEEAVDDSQLPKDRFSAERLKGVDSTLKIQPAELGDSAVYLCASSWDSAYPNEQFFGPGTRLTVL.